This T cell receptor (beta chain) was identified during a study of identical twins. From the 5' RACE reads, TCRdb called clonotypes with MiXCR, one entry per CDR3 protein. Of a few hundred thousand distinct CDR3 sequences listed, nearly 10% were seen once; the top ten hold under 3%. The V gene lost 3 bases and the J gene lost 1 base, with 9 bases spanning the gap. The CDR3 loop spans 14 amino acids. Germline assignment: CDR1 MDHEN and CDR2 SYDVKM. Healthy Caucasians alone served as donors. This clonotype was counted many times. The antigen is undetermined. Study-wide results and limits: Clonotypes of the beta chain that were abundant in cord blood carried fewer insertions (memory repertoires showed none).

These data also formed part of another study, on yellow fever vaccine responses in identical twins. That paper states: The authors reported partly convergent, partly personalized vaccine responses in identical twins.

The chain couples TRBV28 to TRBJ1-2; D remains unclear. The sample taken for sequencing was PBMCs. The sequence derives from a woman between 18 and 30 years old in good health. CDR3 sequence: CASSLQGRNYGYTF. CDR3 DNA: TGTGCCAGCAGTTTGCAAGGCCGTAACTATGGCTACACCTTC.